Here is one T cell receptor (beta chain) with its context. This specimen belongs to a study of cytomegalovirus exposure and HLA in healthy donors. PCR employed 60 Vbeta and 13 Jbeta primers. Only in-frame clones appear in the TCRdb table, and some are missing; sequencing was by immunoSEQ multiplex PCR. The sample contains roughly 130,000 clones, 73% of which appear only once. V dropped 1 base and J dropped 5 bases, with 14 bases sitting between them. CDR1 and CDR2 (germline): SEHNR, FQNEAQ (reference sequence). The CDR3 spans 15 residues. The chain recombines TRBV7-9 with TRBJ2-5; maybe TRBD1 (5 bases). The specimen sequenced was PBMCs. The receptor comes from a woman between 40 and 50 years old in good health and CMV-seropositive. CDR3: CASSLGQGMRETQYF. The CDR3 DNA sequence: TGTGCCAGCAGCTTAGGGCAGGGAATGCGGGAGACCCAGTACTTC. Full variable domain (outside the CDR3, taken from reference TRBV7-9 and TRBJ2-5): DTGVSQNPRHKITKRGQNVTFRCDPISEHNRLYWYRQTLGQGPEFLTYFQNEAQLEKSRLLSDRFSAERPKGSFSTLEIQRTEQGDSAMYLCASSLGQGMRETQYFGPGTRLLVL.